The sequence of this T cell receptor (beta chain) was determined in a study of CD8 T cells in ankylosing spondylitis. Study-level findings and limits: Some motif variants had been reported before (in reactive arthritis synovial fluid and blood). Eight or nine highly homologous variants formed a TCR beta motif that appeared characteristic of ankylosing spondylitis blood. The clones that were linked to disease were reported to be significantly enriched in matched synovial fluid samples from ankylosing spondylitis patients.

Trimming took 11 bases from V and 1 from J; bases not matched to a gene: 7. The CDR3 contains 13 residues. CDR1 and CDR2 (germline): LNHDA, SQIVND (reference sequence). Libraries of TCR beta came from quantitative 5'-RACE with molecular barcodes. TCRdb re-analysed the 5' RACE reads in MiXCR, keeping a single row per CDR3 protein. The repertoire holds hundreds of thousands of distinct CDR3 sequences, with 8% to 9% as singletons. This clonotype was found many times. Its specificity is not known. The sample consisted of blood, either unsorted or a sorted T cell fraction (not recorded which). This sequence originates from a female donor with ankylosing spondylitis or in good health (not recorded which). The V and J genes are TRBV19 and TRBJ1-1; TRBD1 agrees at 7 bases. The CDR3 sequence is CACTGTENTEAFF. The CDR3 DNA sequence: TGTGCCTGCACCGGGACAGAGAACACTGAAGCTTTCTTT.